What follows are 16 T cell receptor beta chains derived from one specimen sequenced in a study of T cell responses to AZD1222 COVID-19 vaccine. Profiling relied on immunoSEQ multiplex PCR, and the TCRdb table lists in-frame clones only, not all of them. The table lists about 100,000 clones, about 87% of them singletons. This specimen consisted of peripheral blood, obtained on day 0 of AZD1222 vaccination. The receptors here all came from an adult in good health.

This rearrangement joins TRBV12-3 or TRBV12-4 to TRBJ1-1; 10 bases align to TRBD1. With 6 bases clipped from V and 4 bases from J, the junction kept 2 bases outside the gene matches. The CDR3 loop spans 13 amino acids. The CDR3 region is CASSRDRGTEAFF. For the CDR3, the DNA is TGTGCCAGCAGCCGGGACAGGGGCACTGAAGCTTTCTTT.

This chain links TRBV4-3 with TRBJ2-1; D is possibly TRBD2 (6 bases). V gave up 0 bases and J gave up 9 bases, with 18 bases separating them. Germline loops: CDR1 LGHNA, CDR2 YSLEER. The CDR3 length is 16 residues. The CDR3 protein is CASSQDTDSSGGEQFF. The DNA of the CDR3 is TGCGCCAGCAGCCAAGATACCGACAGCTCCGGGGGTGAGCAGTTCTTC.

The gene calls are TRBV6-5 and TRBJ1-2; D unclear. V shed 6 bases and J shed 8 bases, with 10 bases lying between them. The CDR3 has 11 amino acids. Per the germline V gene, CDR1 is MNHEY and CDR2 is SVGAGI. The CDR3 loop reads CASRGRGGYTF. Here the CDR3 DNA reads TGTGCCAGCAGGGGTCGAGGCGGCTACACCTTC.

This clone appeared once. The chain couples TRBV6-2 or TRBV6-3 to TRBJ1-5; D call uncertain. CDR1 is MNHEY and CDR2 is SVGEGT in the germline V gene. The ends were cut back, 2 bases at V and 6 bases at J, with 8 bases in the middle. The CDR3 sequence is 13 residues long. The chain's CDR3 is CASSYRVGQPQHF. The CDR3 bases are TGTGCCAGCAGTTACCGGGTCGGTCAGCCCCAGCATTTT.

The CDR3 region is CASRIYRYSGNTIYF. The CDR3 nucleotides read TGTGCCAGCAGAATCTACAGGTACTCTGGAAACACCATATATTTT. The V and J genes are TRBV2 and TRBJ1-3, with a weak D call TRBD1 (5 bases). Germline CDR1 reads SNHLY; CDR2 reads FYNNEI. The CDR3 length is 15 residues. The ends were cut back, 6 bases at V and 0 bases at J, with 12 bases in the middle.

The chain combines TRBV6-5 with TRBJ1-2; the D gene is possibly TRBD1 (6 bases). The ends were cut back, 7 bases at V and 5 bases at J, with 14 bases in the middle. CDR1 MNHEY and CDR2 SVGAGI come from the germline V gene. The CDR3 contains 13 residues. This chain's CDR3 is CASTSRGGYGYTF. CDR3 DNA: TGTGCCAGCACCTCCCGAGGGGGGTATGGCTACACCTTC.

This rearrangement joins TRBV12-3 or TRBV12-4 to TRBJ1-1; 7 bases fit TRBD1. After removal of 5 bases from V and 3 bases from J, the junction contained 3 bases not matched to a gene. The CDR3 totals 13 residues. The chain's CDR3 is CASSPQGDTEAFF. Written as DNA, the CDR3 is TGTGCCAGCAGTCCCCAGGGGGACACTGAAGCTTTCTTT.

The chain joins TRBV6-6 to TRBJ1-2; TRBD1 matches at 8 bases. The CDR3 contains 13 residues. Looked up from germline, CDR1 is MNHNY and CDR2 is SVGAGI (reference sequence). After removal of 5 bases from V and 5 bases from J, the junction contained 4 bases not matched to a gene. This CDR3 reads CASSVQGGYGYTF. The DNA for the CDR3 is TGTGCCAGCAGTGTACAGGGGGGGTATGGCTACACCTTC.

This clone was observed once. The gene calls are TRBV9 and TRBJ2-6; unclear D gene. From germline, CDR1 is SGDLS and CDR2 YYNGEE. The V end was cut by 7 bases, the J end by 4 bases, with 21 bases between. There are 17 residues in the CDR3. The CDR3, as DNA: TGTGCCAGCTCCCGGCGGAGAGTGGTCTCGGGGGCCAACGTCCTGACTTTC. The encoded protein is CASSRRRVVSGANVLTF.

V usage is TRBV15 and J usage is TRBJ1-2, with TRBD1 matching 11 bases. J was trimmed by 5 bases and V by 2 bases; bases with no gene match: 7. Per the germline V gene, CDR1 is LNHNV and CDR2 is YYDKDF (reference sequence). The CDR3 length is 16 residues. The CDR3 nucleotides read TGTGCCACCAGCAGAATTGGGACAGGGGGAAGGTATGGCTACACCTTC. Its translation is CATSRIGTGGRYGYTF.

The chain is built from TRBV18 and TRBJ1-5, with 9 bases identical to TRBD1. Germline-derived CDR1 and CDR2 are KGHSH and LQKENI. J lost 6 bases, V lost 8 bases, and 5 bases had no gene match. The CDR3 consists of 13 residues. The chain's CDR3 is CASRQGDSQPQHF. The CDR3 region has the DNA TGTGCCAGCCGACAGGGGGATAGTCAGCCCCAGCATTTT.

V is TRBV6-5 and J is TRBJ1-2; weak D call: TRBD1 (6 bases). This CDR3 spans 14 amino acids. Germline CDR1 is MNHEY and CDR2 is SVGAGI. Between the trimmed V and J ends, which lost 0 bases and 8 bases, there was a span of 13 bases. CDR3: CASSYSQGIAGYTF. CDR3 nucleotide sequence: TGTGCCAGCAGTTACTCCCAGGGGATTGCCGGCTACACCTTC.

The rearrangement joins TRBV5-1 to TRBJ1-1; D is unresolved. The CDR3 has 15 amino acids. The germline V gene has CDR1 SGHRS and CDR2 YFSETQ. V dropped 0 bases and J dropped 8 bases, with 17 bases sitting between them. CDR3 DNA: TGCGCCAGCAGCTTGGGTATGGCCTCGTCCAGCGAAGCTTTCTTT. As protein: CASSLGMASSSEAFF.

V gene TRBV4-3 combines with J gene TRBJ2-7; 8 nucleotides align to TRBD1. The germline gives CDR1 LGHNA, CDR2 YSLEER. This CDR3 has 15 amino acids. J was trimmed by 3 bases and V by 4 bases; bases with no gene match: 8. In DNA form, the CDR3 reads TGCGCCAGCAGCCCAGAGTGGACAGGGATCTACGAGCAGTACTTC. This encodes CASSPEWTGIYEQYF.

The chain links TRBV30 to TRBJ1-5; TRBD1 is a possible D gene (5 bases). V was pared by 1 base and J by 7 bases, with 11 bases between. Germline CDR1 and CDR2: GTSNPN and SVGIG (reference sequence). This CDR3 is 13 amino acids long. The CDR3 protein is CAWSGRGTQPQHF. The DNA for the CDR3 is TGTGCCTGGAGTGGGCGAGGGACGCAGCCCCAGCATTTT.

The V gene is TRBV5-6, the J gene TRBJ1-2; no firm D call. Trimming left V 1 base short and J 6 bases short, with 10 bases between. This CDR3 has 13 residues. Germline V gives CDR1 SGHDT, CDR2 YYEEEE. The CDR3 sequence is CASSLPAGNGYTF. CDR3 bases: TGTGCCAGCAGCTTGCCGGCCGGGAATGGCTACACCTTC.